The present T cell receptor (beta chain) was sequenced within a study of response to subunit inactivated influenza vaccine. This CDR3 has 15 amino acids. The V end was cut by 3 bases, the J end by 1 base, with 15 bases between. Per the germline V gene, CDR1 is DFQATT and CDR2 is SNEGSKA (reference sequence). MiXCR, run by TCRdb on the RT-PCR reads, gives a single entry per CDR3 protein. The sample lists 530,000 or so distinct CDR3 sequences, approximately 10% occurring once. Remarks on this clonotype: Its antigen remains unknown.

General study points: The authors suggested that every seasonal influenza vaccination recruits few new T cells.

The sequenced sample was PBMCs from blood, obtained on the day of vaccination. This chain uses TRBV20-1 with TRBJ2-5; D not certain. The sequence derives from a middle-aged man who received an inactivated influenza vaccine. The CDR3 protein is CSARGSLGTQETQYF. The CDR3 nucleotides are TGCAGTGCTAGGGGGTCGCTCGGAACCCAAGAGACCCAGTACTTC.